This T cell receptor beta chain is drawn from a study of shared clonotypes between healthy human individuals. Profiling relied on immunoSEQ multiplex PCR, and the TCRdb table lists in-frame clones only, not all of them. This table holds about 680,000 clones, about 91% found once. Per germline, CDR1 LNHNV and CDR2 YYDKDF (reference sequence). The CDR3 covers 16 residues. V lost 0 bases and J 3 bases, leaving 13 bases between the germline ends. CD45RO-negative, CCR7-selected cells formed the naive CD8 fraction, which excluded terminally differentiated effector memory CD45RA+ cells. Only Caucasian adults living in Nashville, Tennessee made up the donor group.

This chain links TRBV15 with TRBJ2-3; D remains ambiguous. Sequences were obtained from naive CD8+ T cells sorted from blood. The clonotype comes from a man aged 25 to 40 in good health. In nucleotides, the CDR3 is TGTGCCACCAGCAGAGATCACCGGGTTGAAACAGATACGCAGTATTTT. Residues: CATSRDHRVETDTQYF.